This entry features one T cell receptor beta chain sequence. V gave up 4 bases and J gave up 0 bases, with 13 bases separating them. The CDR3 length is 16 residues. Measured with immunoSEQ multiplex PCR; TCRdb has only the in-frame clones, and not every one. Among 90,000 to 120,000 clones listed, around nine tenths were seen once. This entry belongs to a study of blood T cell repertoires in COVID-19. The chain uses TRBV23-1 and TRBJ1-3; a possible D gene is TRBD1 (5 bases). TRBV23-1 is treated as an ORF (open reading frame) with a function not yet certain. This receptor was identified in a woman aged 25 to 39 with acute or convalescent COVID-19. The source material was peripheral blood. The chain's CDR3 is CASSRVGGSSGNTIYF. CDR3 bases: TGCGCCAGCAGTCGGGTCGGGGGGAGCTCTGGAAACACCATATATTTT.